The clone carrying this T cell receptor (beta chain) was detected many times. Its antigen is unknown. This sample was included in a study of regulatory T cells in long-lasting Graves disease. About the study: Graves' patients who were just diagnosed had used antithyroid drugs for under 3 months.

Whole-study results and caveats: The analysis examined peripheral blood only and excluded thyroid tissue.

V lost 2 bases and J lost 3, with 7 bases in between. This CDR3 contains 13 residues. Construction of the TCR beta libraries employed iRepertoire HTBI primers in conjunction with Arm-PCR of CDR3 regions. One entry per CDR3 protein results from TCRdb running MiXCR on the multiplex PCR reads. The table has under 400,000 distinct CDR3 sequences, roughly a sixth seen once. Indicated time point: newly diagnosed GD, antithyroid drugs for less than 3 months. Making the TCR library involved RNA that had been extracted from PBMCs. In addition, the sample was reused for a study of T cells in Graves' hyperthyroidism and ophthalmopathy. That source reports: Used for diagnoses were clinical symptoms, serum thyroxine and TRAb, thyroid ultrasound and orbital computed tomography.

The chain uses TRBV12-3 or TRBV12-4 and TRBJ1-1; no reliable D call. This sample comprised peripheral blood mononuclear cells (PBMCs), obtained at new diagnosis, from a patient treated with antithyroid drugs. The sequence derives from a man in his forties with Graves disease. The CDR3: CASSLNVYTEAFF. Here the CDR3 DNA reads TGTGCCAGCAGTTTAAACGTGTACACTGAAGCTTTCTTT.